A single sample gave rise to the 21 T cell receptor beta chains below, sequenced in a study of T-cell memory formation after mild COVID-19 (dated by TCRdb to 2020 to 2022). The library was produced with 5' RACE. Instrument on record: Illumina NovaSeq 6000. Through fastp at Q25 and MiXCR, TCRdb rebuilt clones from the public reads, retaining in-frame beta chains. Identical CDR3 protein sequences are pooled into one entry, listed with their most common genes and DNA. The sample profile shows 300,000 or so distinct CDR3 sequences; approximately 16% of them were found once. The top ten hold around a fifth of the sample. Sequencing was carried out using PBMCs or a T cell subset sorted from them (not recorded which). The receptors stem from a young man who had mild COVID-19 (a few samples of this study predate the infection). The sample titles of this study are shuffled in the database, so cell type and time point are left out; the donor was told from shared clones.

The V and J genes are TRBV24-1 and TRBJ1-1; possibly TRBD1 for D (5 bases). CDR3 length: 13 amino acids. The germline gives CDR1 KGHDR, CDR2 SFDVKD. V lost 4 bases to trimming and J lost 7 bases, with 12 bases between them. The CDR3 DNA is TGTGCCACCAGTGACCAGAGGGACGGTGAAGCTTTCTTT. This sequence encodes CATSDQRDGEAFF.

This chain uses TRBV5-1 with TRBJ2-5; D is possibly TRBD1 or TRBD2 (6 bases each). Between the trimmed V and J ends, which lost 4 bases and 4 bases, there was a span of 11 bases. This CDR3 comprises 13 residues. Per the germline V gene, CDR1 is SGHRS and CDR2 is YFSETQ. The DNA for the CDR3 is TGCGCCAGCAGCCGGGGGCATGGAGAGACCCAGTACTTC. Its translation: CASSRGHGETQYF.

This clonotype was recorded a few times. The rearrangement uses TRBV6-6 and TRBJ2-7; TRBD1 agrees at 8 bases. The germline V gene encodes CDR1 MNHNY and CDR2 SVGAGI (reference sequence). Trimming removed 6 bases from V and 6 bases from J; junction bases left unmatched: 13. This CDR3 has 15 residues. The CDR3 nucleotides are TGTGCCAGCAGACCCCGACAGGGGCAAGGTCTCGAGCAGTACTTC. Translation: CASRPRQGQGLEQYF.

In this sample, this clonotype turned up many times. This chain uses TRBV5-1 with TRBJ2-1, with 7 bases matching TRBD2. Germline CDR1 is SGHRS and CDR2 is YFSETQ. V was pared by 4 bases and J by 2 bases, with 3 bases of the junction left unmatched. The CDR3 spans 14 residues. Here the CDR3 DNA reads TGCGCCAGCAGCCCCGGGACTACCTACAATGAGCAGTTCTTC. It specifies CASSPGTTYNEQFF.

This clonotype has more than one count but fewer than ten. The chain joins TRBV12-3 or TRBV12-4 to TRBJ1-1; D is ambiguous. There are 13 residues in the CDR3. V was clipped by 6 bases and J by 1 base, with 9 bases between them. The CDR3 loop reads CASSSWRNTEAFF. CDR3 sequence (DNA): TGTGCCAGCAGCTCCTGGAGGAACACTGAAGCTTTCTTT.

The chain combines TRBV12-3 or TRBV12-4 with TRBJ2-2; 7 bases line up with TRBD1. The CDR3 runs to 17 residues. V gave up 8 bases and J gave up 4 bases; unmatched junction bases: 16. This CDR3 is CASARYPGQVSTGELFF. The CDR3, as DNA: TGTGCCAGCGCAAGATACCCAGGACAGGTCAGCACCGGGGAGCTGTTTTTT.

The rearrangement uses TRBV2 and TRBJ2-7, with D uncertain. Between the trimmed V and J ends, which lost 5 bases and 6 bases, there was a span of 8 bases. This CDR3 is built from 11 residues. The germline CDR1 and CDR2 sequences are SNHLY and FYNNEI. Written as DNA, the CDR3 is TGTGCCAGCAGTAATACGGCCGAGCAGTACTTC. Residues: CASSNTAEQYF.

This clonotype was seen ten or more times. V usage is TRBV5-1 and J usage is TRBJ2-2; tentatively, D is TRBD1 (6 bases). In germline, CDR1 is SGHRS, CDR2 YFSETQ. The CDR3 is 16 amino acids. The germline V and J ends were trimmed by 0 bases and 1 base, with 10 bases remaining between them. Here the CDR3 reads CASSLDGQLNTGELFF. The CDR3 nucleotides read TGCGCCAGCAGCTTGGATGGACAGTTGAACACCGGGGAGCTGTTTTTT.

This chain joins TRBV5-5 and TRBJ2-1, with a tentative D call TRBD2 (6 bases). The germline V gene encodes CDR1 SGHKS and CDR2 YYEKEE (reference sequence). CDR3 length equals 14 residues. Between the trimmed V and J ends, which lost 0 bases and 8 bases, there was a span of 12 bases. The CDR3 coding sequence is TGTGCCAGCAGCTTGGGGGGCGGGGCGGATGAGCAGTTCTTC. Translation: CASSLGGGADEQFF.

The chain is built from TRBV6-1 and TRBJ1-1, with D possibly TRBD1 on 5 matching bases. Between the trimmed V and J ends, which lost 8 bases and 1 base, there was a span of 11 bases. Germline CDR1 MNHNS, CDR2 SASEGT. The CDR3 runs to 13 residues. DNA for the CDR3: TGTGCCAGCGTACAGGTCCGGAACACTGAAGCTTTCTTT. It encodes CASVQVRNTEAFF.

There are a few counts of this clonotype. The CDR3 loop is CASSRDRGYTGELFF. CDR3 in DNA: TGTGCCAGCAGTCGAGACAGGGGCTACACCGGGGAGCTGTTTTTT. This chain uses TRBV28 with TRBJ2-2; TRBD1 agrees at 8 bases. In germline, CDR1 is MDHEN, CDR2 SYDVKM. The ends lost 5 bases at V and 3 bases at J; junction bases unmatched: 5. The CDR3 is made up of 15 amino acids.

This clonotype was seen only a few times. The DNA for the CDR3 is TGTGCCAGCAGCCTACAGGGAGTACCTGACGCCCTCCACTTT. Translation: CASSLQGVPDALHF. This sequence joins TRBV6-5 and TRBJ1-6, with a possible D match to TRBD1 (6 bases). Germline V gene sequence: CDR1 MNHEY, CDR2 SVGAGI. The ends were cut back, 6 bases at V and 14 bases at J, with 20 bases in the middle. CDR3 size: 14 residues.

The gene calls are TRBV6-2 or TRBV6-3 and TRBJ2-2; D perhaps matches TRBD2 (6 bases). Deletions cut 6 bases from V and 3 bases from J, with 17 bases between. The CDR3 sequence is 16 residues long. CDR1 MNHEY and CDR2 SVGEGT come from the germline V gene. The chain's CDR3 is CASRTLGLSYTGELFF. The CDR3 DNA follows: TGTGCCAGCAGGACCTTGGGACTCTCTTACACCGGGGAGCTGTTTTTT.

This clonotype was picked up one time. Since no conserved phenylalanine or tryptophan closes the CDR3, a read error is the likely cause. This chain joins TRBV19 and TRBJ2-1; D gene uncertain. Germline V gene data show CDR1 as LNHDA and CDR2 as SQIVND (reference sequence). Trimming pared 5 bases from V and 7 bases from J, leaving 6 bases between. This CDR3 region has 11 residues. The CDR3, as DNA: TGTGCCAGTAGTTTAAGGAATGAGCAGTTCTTA. It is translated as CASSLRNEQFL.

The V gene is TRBV20-1, the J gene TRBJ1-2; 9 bases map to TRBD1. This CDR3 has 11 residues. With 6 bases clipped from V and 12 bases from J, the junction kept 8 bases outside the gene matches. Germline V lookup: CDR1 DFQATT, CDR2 SNEGSKA (reference sequence). The chain's CDR3 is CSATGTGPHTF. CDR3 coding DNA: TGCAGTGCAACCGGGACAGGGCCCCACACCTTC.

In this sample, this clonotype turned up many times. The chain recombines TRBV5-4 with TRBJ2-5; the match to TRBD2 covers 8 bases. In germline, CDR1 is SGHNT, CDR2 YYREEE (reference sequence). The CDR3 spans 15 residues. Trimming cost V 4 bases and J 2 bases; bases outside gene matches: 7. In nucleotides, the CDR3 is TGTGCCAGCAGCGCCCCGGGACTAGGTCAAGAGACCCAGTACTTC. Translating it yields CASSAPGLGQETQYF.

There are a few counts of this clonotype. V and J are TRBV4-3 and TRBJ1-5; D perhaps matches TRBD1 (6 bases). The ends were cut back, 3 bases at V and 7 bases at J, with 19 bases in the middle. Looked up from germline, CDR1 is LGHNA and CDR2 is YSLEER. The CDR3 runs to 16 residues. CDR3 region: CASSQGIGGRSQPQHF. DNA of the CDR3: TGCGCCAGCAGCCAGGGAATCGGGGGGCGGTCGCAGCCCCAGCATTTT.

This clonotype was observed a handful of times. The chain combines TRBV12-3 or TRBV12-4 with TRBJ2-7, with D possibly called TRBD1 or TRBD2 (6 bases each). The CDR3 spans 16 residues. Trimming took 4 bases from V and 4 from J, leaving 20 bases between them. The CDR3 here is CASSSKQGGLVYEQYF. DNA for the CDR3: TGTGCCAGCAGTTCCAAACAGGGAGGATTGGTATACGAGCAGTACTTC.

This clonotype appeared a few times. This rearrangement joins TRBV7-6 to TRBJ1-3; the match to TRBD1 covers 10 bases. Looked up from germline, CDR1 is SGHVS and CDR2 is FNYEAQ. CDR3 size: 16 residues. V lost 5 bases to trimming and J lost 0 bases; unmatched junction nucleotides: 4. This CDR3 is CASSPDRGDSGNTIYF. The CDR3 bases are TGTGCCAGCAGCCCGGACAGGGGGGACTCTGGAAACACCATATATTTT.

This clonotype came up many times. The V gene is TRBV7-9, the J gene TRBJ2-2; no clear D gene. The CDR3 runs 12 residues. With 0 bases removed from V and 6 bases from J, the gap between germline ends came to 2 bases. Per germline, CDR1 SEHNR and CDR2 FQNEAQ (reference sequence). CDR3 region: CASSLAPGELFF. The DNA for the CDR3 is TGTGCCAGCAGCTTAGCGCCCGGGGAGCTGTTTTTT. Together with reference TRBV7-9 and TRBJ2-2, the CDR3 gives the full variable domain: DTGVSQNPRHKITKRGQNVTFRCDPISEHNRLYWYRQTLGQGPEFLTYFQNEAQLEKSRLLSDRFSAERPKGSFSTLEIQRTEQGDSAMYLCASSLAPGELFFGEGSRLTVL.

The rearrangement joins TRBV19 to TRBJ1-2, with D possibly being TRBD1 (5 bases). CDR3 length: 17 amino acids. The germline gives CDR1 LNHDA, CDR2 SQIVND (reference sequence). Between the trimmed V and J ends, which lost 1 base and 4 bases, there was a span of 19 bases. CDR3 in amino acids: CASSIGLSSGHAYGYTF. CDR3 in DNA: TGTGCCAGTAGTATAGGCTTATCGTCAGGACACGCCTATGGCTACACCTTC.